Shown below are 16 T cell receptor beta chains from a single sample sequenced in a study of T cell clonality in common variable immunodeficiency. Clones were read by immunoSEQ multiplex PCR, and TCRdb kept only the in-frame ones, dropping some. The specimen has about 81,000 clones, none found just once. The specimen sequenced was peripheral blood mononuclear cells. The receptors come from a person between 18 and 69 years old in good health.

This clone was observed at least ten times. The missing CDR3 end, 3 residues past where the read stops, is filled in from the germline J gene. This chain connects TRBV2 to TRBJ1-1, with a possible D match to TRBD1 (6 bases). Trimming cost V 8 bases and J 3 bases, with 16 bases left between them. CDR3 size: 14 residues. Looked up from germline, CDR1 is SNHLY and CDR2 is FYNNEI. The part of the CDR3 DNA that was read is TGTGCCAGCGAAGCAGAGGGGGGGGACACTGAA. Protein: CASEAEGGDTE. The full CDR3 sequence reads CASEAEGGDTEAFF.

This clone has at least ten counts. The CDR3 extends 3 residues past the end of the read, so its final part is completed from the germline J gene. The V and J genes are TRBV11-2 and TRBJ1-1; perhaps TRBD1 as D (6 bases). Trimming shortened V by 0 bases and J by 6 bases, and 14 bases separated the two germline ends. This CDR3 is built from 15 residues. Looked up from germline, CDR1 is SGHAT and CDR2 is FQNNGV. The covered CDR3 bases are TGTGCCAGCAGCTTAGATCGGCTGGGGGCGGCTGAA. This gives the protein CASSLDRLGAAE. The full CDR3 protein reads CASSLDRLGAAEAFF.

This clone has ten or more counts. Read coverage stops 3 residues before the CDR3 terminus; the germline J gene supplies the remainder. The chain recombines TRBV7-9 with TRBJ2-2, with D hard to call. Trimming took 8 bases from V and 1 from J, leaving 11 bases between them. CDR3 length: 14 amino acids. The V gene's germline CDR1 is SEHNR and CDR2 FQNEAQ (reference sequence). The covered CDR3 bases are TGTGCCAGCTTGTCCAGTGGGAACACCGGGGAG. This sequence encodes CASLSSGNTGE. The complete CDR3 sequence is CASLSSGNTGELFF.

This clone showed up many times. With the read ending 3 residues before the CDR3 end, the germline J gene is used to fill in that end. The chain has TRBV6-2 or TRBV6-3 and TRBJ2-4, with 9 bases matching TRBD1. The length of the CDR3 is 14 residues. The V segment lost 6 bases and the J segment 5 bases; nucleotides outside the gene matches: 5. In germline, CDR1 is MNHEY, CDR2 SVGEGT. CDR3 DNA, as far as it was read: TGTGCCAGCAGGGGGACAGGGAAGCAAAACATT. It yields the protein CASRGTGKQNI. The full CDR3 sequence reads CASRGTGKQNIQYF.

This clone was seen at least ten times. The read stops 3 residues short of the end of the CDR3; the missing end is completed from the germline J gene. The rearrangement joins TRBV20-1 to TRBJ1-1; 8 nucleotides align to TRBD1. The germline gives CDR1 DFQATT, CDR2 SNEGSKA (reference sequence). This CDR3 contains 13 residues. V dropped 5 bases and J dropped 3; count of bases not matched to a gene: 5. Partial CDR3 DNA: TGCAGTGCTCACAGGGGGACGGACACTGAA. Amino acid sequence: CSAHRGTDTE. The whole CDR3 protein reads CSAHRGTDTEAFF.

This clone has at least ten counts. The CDR3 end falls 3 residues outside the read, so it is completed with the germline J gene. The chain couples TRBV5-5 to TRBJ2-1; 8 nucleotides match TRBD2. V lost 2 bases, J lost 4 bases, and 2 bases stayed unmatched. CDR3 length equals 14 residues. Germline CDR1 reads SGHKS; CDR2 reads YYEKEE (reference sequence). Partial CDR3 DNA: TGTGCCAGCAGCTTAGCGGGAGCTTACAATGAG. It yields the protein CASSLAGAYNE. The entire CDR3 is CASSLAGAYNEQFF. Full variable domain (outside the CDR3, taken from reference TRBV5-5 and TRBJ2-1): DAGVTQSPTHLIKTRGQQVTLRCSPISGHKSVSWYQQVLGQGPQFIFQYYEKEERGRGNFPDRFSARQFPNYSSELNVNALLLGDSALYLCASSLAGAYNEQFFGPGTRLTVL.

This clone has a count of ten or more. From the germline J gene comes the end of the CDR3, since the read stops 3 residues before it. The chain has TRBV20-1 and TRBJ2-1; tentative D call: TRBD2 (6 bases). Trimming took 5 bases from V and 5 from J, leaving 16 bases between them. The CDR3 has 14 residues. Looked up from germline, CDR1 is DFQATT and CDR2 is SNEGSKA (reference sequence). CDR3 protein: CSASGPGGNNEQFF. The covered CDR3 bases are TGCAGTGCTTCCGGACCGGGCGGGAACAATGAG.

This clone was detected ten times or more. The part of the CDR3 DNA that was read is TGCGCCAGCAGCTTGGGTCAAAACACAGATACG. Its protein is CASSLGQNTDT. The whole CDR3 protein reads CASSLGQNTDTQYF. V is TRBV5-1 and J is TRBJ2-3; D unresolved. The CDR3 end falls 3 residues outside the read, so it is completed with the germline J gene. The V end lost 0 bases, the J end lost 2 bases, and 7 bases lay between the germline ends. Germline loops: CDR1 SGHRS, CDR2 YFSETQ. The CDR3 covers 14 residues.

This clone has at least ten counts. The sequenced fragment ends 3 residues before the CDR3 boundary, so the rest is inferred from the germline J gene. The V and J genes are TRBV19 and TRBJ1-3; the match to TRBD1 covers 9 bases. The germline gives CDR1 LNHDA, CDR2 SQIVND (reference sequence). Trimming cost V 6 bases and J 3 bases; bases outside gene matches: 3. The length of the CDR3 is 14 residues. The CDR3 region is CASRQGAYGNTIYF. The sequenced part of the CDR3 DNA is TGTGCCAGTAGACAGGGGGCGTATGGAAACACC.

This clone has a count of ten or more. The CDR3 end lies 3 residues beyond the end of the read and is filled in from the germline J gene. The V call is TRBV10-3, the J call TRBJ1-3, with D possibly being TRBD1 (6 bases). Germline V gives CDR1 ENHRY, CDR2 SYGVKD. The germline V and J ends were trimmed by 2 bases and 2 bases, with 10 bases remaining between them. CDR3 size: 15 residues. The CDR3 region is CAISETGRAGNTIYF. The sequenced part of the CDR3 DNA is TGTGCCATCAGTGAGACAGGGCGGGCTGGAAACACC.

In this sample, this clone turned up many times. From the germline J gene comes the end of the CDR3, since the read stops 3 residues before it. This sequence joins TRBV6-1 and TRBJ2-2; no reliable D call. The CDR3 extends over 14 amino acids. V was pared by 2 bases and J by 4 bases, with 8 bases between. The germline CDR1 and CDR2 sequences are MNHNS and SASEGT. The CDR3 reads CASSEKGSTGELFF. The CDR3 DNA, read in part, is TGTGCCAGCAGTGAAAAAGGCAGCACCGGGGAG.

This clone showed up just a few times. CDR3: CASSLEQGRLSTEAFF. The DNA read from the CDR3 is TGTGCCAGCTCACTAGAACAGGGCCGGTTGAGCACTGAA. The chain couples TRBV18 to TRBJ1-1; perhaps TRBD1 as D (6 bases). From the germline J gene comes the end of the CDR3, since the read stops 3 residues before it. The CDR3 contains 16 residues. The V end lost 4 bases, the J end lost 4 bases, and 19 bases lay between the germline ends. Germline V gives CDR1 KGHSH, CDR2 LQKENI.

Many counts were recorded for this clone. Read data end 3 residues before the CDR3 end; the end is taken from the germline J gene. This chain links TRBV20-1 with TRBJ2-7, with 11 bases identical to TRBD2. Trimming removed 2 bases from V and 5 bases from J; junction bases left unmatched: 11. Germline V CDR1 and CDR2: DFQATT, SNEGSKA (reference sequence). The CDR3 runs to 16 residues. The covered CDR3 bases are TGCAGTGCTAGATTTAGCGGGAGGGGGGGATTGCACGAG. Translation gives CSARFSGRGGLHE. The full CDR3 reads CSARFSGRGGLHEQYF.

This clone was detected ten times or more. The observed sequence ends 3 residues before the CDR3 terminus, with the missing tail filled in from the germline J gene. This sequence joins TRBV7-3 and TRBJ2-1, with 11 bases identical to TRBD2. Germline CDR1 and CDR2: SGHTA and FQGTGA. The CDR3 is made up of 15 amino acids. The V segment lost 0 bases and the J segment 6 bases; nucleotides outside the gene matches: 1. The CDR3: CASSLTTSGINEQFF. The covered CDR3 bases are TGTGCCAGCAGCTTAACGACTAGCGGGATCAATGAG.

This clone was detected ten times or more. Read coverage stops 3 residues before the CDR3 terminus; the germline J gene supplies the remainder. The rearrangement joins TRBV7-8 to TRBJ2-3, with 7 positions matching TRBD2. CDR1 and CDR2 (germline): SGHVS, FQNEAQ. The CDR3 spans 14 residues. V lost 5 bases and J lost 8; bases outside the gene matches: 10. The CDR3 reads CASSQGLREPTQYF. The CDR3 DNA, read in part, is TGTGCCAGCAGCCAAGGGTTGCGGGAGCCTACG.

This clone was seen repeatedly, ten times or more. The missing CDR3 end, 3 residues past where the read stops, is filled in from the germline J gene. The genes are TRBV20-1 and TRBJ2-7, with D hard to call. Between the trimmed V and J ends, which lost 0 bases and 5 bases, there was a span of 17 bases. From germline, CDR1 is DFQATT and CDR2 SNEGSKA (reference sequence). The CDR3 has 15 amino acids. CDR3 sequence: CSARDLDGATHEQYF. CDR3 DNA, as far as it was read: TGCAGTGCTAGAGATCTTGACGGAGCGACCCACGAG.